Shown below are 15 T cell receptor beta chains from a single sample sequenced in a study of T-cell memory formation after mild COVID-19. TCRdb processed the 5' RACE reads anew with MiXCR; each CDR3 protein has one entry. The sample gives around 310,000 distinct CDR3 sequences, more than 15% of which show up once; around 22% is in the top ten. The material sequenced was PBMCs or a T cell subset sorted from them (not recorded which). The origin of the receptors is a man aged 18 to 29 who had mild COVID-19 (a few samples of this study predate the infection). Cell type and time point are not known.

In this sample, this clonotype turned up a few times. This CDR3 is CASSIHTGTAAAYSNQPQHF. The DNA for the CDR3 is TGTGCCAGTAGTATCCACACTGGGACGGCCGCCGCTTATAGCAATCAGCCCCAGCATTTT. The chain uses TRBV19 and TRBJ1-5, with D perhaps matching TRBD1 (5 bases). The CDR3 has 20 residues. The germline V and J ends were trimmed by 3 bases and 0 bases, with 24 bases remaining between them. The V gene's germline CDR1 is LNHDA and CDR2 SQIVND (reference sequence).

The gene calls are TRBV6-5 and TRBJ2-4; D unresolved. Trimming removed 4 bases from V and 0 bases from J, with 10 bases in between. Germline CDR1 reads MNHEY; CDR2 reads SVGAGI. The CDR3 is 15 amino acids. CDR3 amino acids: CASSSSVLAKNIQYF. Written as DNA, the CDR3 is TGTGCCAGCAGTTCTAGTGTCTTAGCCAAAAACATTCAGTACTTC.

This clonotype was counted only a few times. The chain couples TRBV28 to TRBJ2-3; a possible D gene is TRBD2 (5 bases). Trimming shortened V by 8 bases and J by 7 bases, and 19 bases separated the two germline ends. The CDR3 sequence is 14 residues long. Germline-derived CDR1 and CDR2 are MDHEN and SYDVKM. CDR3 in amino acids: CASGPKFRGNTQYF. The CDR3 nucleotides read TGTGCCAGCGGGCCCAAGTTTCGGGGTAATACGCAGTATTTT.

In this sample, this clonotype turned up a few times. This CDR3 is CASGHMNTEAFF. CDR3 DNA: TGTGCCAGCGGCCACATGAACACTGAAGCTTTCTTT. V and J are TRBV28 and TRBJ1-1; D gene ambiguous. The CDR3 spans 12 residues. V lost 8 bases, J lost 0 bases, and 7 bases lay in between. CDR1 is MDHEN, CDR2 SYDVKM, per germline.

This clonotype was seen only a few times. This chain joins TRBV7-2 and TRBJ1-2, with D possibly TRBD1 on 6 matching bases. CDR1 is SGHTA, CDR2 FQGNSA, per germline. V gave up 4 bases and J gave up 0 bases, with 6 bases separating them. The CDR3 has 13 residues. The CDR3 coding sequence is TGTGCCAGCAGCTGGGGGCCTAACTATGGCTACACCTTC. It encodes CASSWGPNYGYTF.

The sample holds a few counts of this clonotype. V and J are TRBV27 and TRBJ2-1; 8 bases are shared with TRBD1. The CDR3 is 13 residues long. Germline V gives CDR1 MNHEY, CDR2 SMNVEV (reference sequence). V lost 6 bases and J lost 8; bases outside the gene matches: 6. The CDR3 sequence: CASRDTGGHEQFF. CDR3 DNA: TGTGCCAGCAGGGACACAGGGGGACATGAGCAGTTCTTC.

Only a few counts were recorded for this clonotype. The J gene is TRBJ2-3, the V gene TRBV5-8; TRBD1 is a possible D gene (5 bases). Trimming stripped 1 base from V and 4 bases from J, with 10 bases between. Looked up from germline, CDR1 is SGHTS and CDR2 is YDEGEE. This CDR3 is built from 14 residues. The CDR3 region is CASSLPGYSDTQYF. The CDR3 nucleotides read TGTGCCAGCAGCTTGCCAGGGTACTCAGATACGCAGTATTTT.

A few counts support this clonotype. The gene calls are TRBV24-1 and TRBJ2-3; 7 bases align to TRBD1. Germline V gene lookup returns CDR1 KGHDR and CDR2 SFDVKD. With V trimmed by 4 bases and J by 3 bases, 6 bases remained unmatched. The CDR3 runs to 15 residues. This chain's CDR3 is CATSEGGAVTDTQYF. CDR3 DNA: TGTGCCACCAGTGAAGGGGGCGCGGTAACAGATACGCAGTATTTT.

This clonotype has a handful of counts. The chain recombines TRBV7-9 with TRBJ1-6, with a weak D call TRBD1 (6 bases). There are 14 residues in the CDR3. Trimming took off 1 base at V and 10 bases at J, with 11 bases between the two ends. Looked up from germline, CDR1 is SEHNR and CDR2 is FQNEAQ (reference sequence). CDR3 coding DNA: TGTGCCAGCAGCTTAGAGGGGGGAGGATCACCCCTCCACTTT. It yields the protein CASSLEGGGSPLHF. The full variable domain, rest sourced from reference TRBV7-9 and TRBJ1-6, is DTGVSQNPRHKITKRGQNVTFRCDPISEHNRLYWYRQTLGQGPEFLTYFQNEAQLEKSRLLSDRFSAERPKGSFSTLEIQRTEQGDSAMYLCASSLEGGGSPLHFGNGTRLTVT.

This clonotype was counted ten times or more. This chain uses TRBV7-6 with TRBJ1-1; D is uncertain. CDR1 SGHVS and CDR2 FNYEAQ come from the germline V gene. This CDR3 is 13 amino acids long. V shed 0 bases and J shed 8 bases, with 10 bases lying between them. The CDR3 coding sequence is TGTGCCAGCAGCTTAGCGTTGACGGGGGAAGCTTTCTTT. Protein product: CASSLALTGEAFF.

The chain has TRBV6-5 and TRBJ2-7; D unclear. Germline assignment: CDR1 MNHEY and CDR2 SVGAGI. Trimming pared 2 bases from V and 1 base from J, leaving 6 bases between. This CDR3 region has 13 residues. CDR3 sequence (DNA): TGTGCCAGCAGTTACGCAGAGTCCTACGAGCAGTACTTC. It yields the protein CASSYAESYEQYF.

This clonotype was detected only a few times. The germline gene is not matched at one end of the junction; a read error may be the cause. V and J are TRBV7-3 and TRBJ2-5; weak D call: TRBD1 (6 bases). The germline CDR1 and CDR2 sequences are SGHTA and FQGTGA. CDR3 length: 13 residues. As DNA, the CDR3 is TGTGCCAGCAGCTTTTTGGGACAAGGGACCCAGTACTTC. Its translation: CASSFLGQGTQYF.

This clonotype was counted between two and nine times. The chain couples TRBV20-1 to TRBJ1-5; D gene uncertain. The V gene lost 2 bases and the J gene lost 0 bases, with 8 bases spanning the gap. This CDR3 has 14 amino acids. CDR1 and CDR2 from the germline V gene are DFQATT and SNEGSKA (reference sequence). The CDR3 loop reads CSARTGNSNQPQHF. Written as DNA, the CDR3 is TGCAGTGCTAGAACGGGAAATAGCAATCAGCCCCAGCATTTT.

This clonotype was picked up many times. The CDR3 DNA reads as TGCGCCAGCAGCCAAGTTGGGGGGACTAGCGGCCACGAGCAGTACTTC. It encodes CASSQVGGTSGHEQYF. This chain uses TRBV4-3 with TRBJ2-7; 11 bases line up with TRBD2. There are 16 residues in the CDR3. V was pared by 1 base and J by 5 bases, with 7 bases of the junction left unmatched. Germline V lookup: CDR1 LGHNA, CDR2 YSLEER.

This clonotype was counted at least ten times. This rearrangement joins TRBV6-2 or TRBV6-3 to TRBJ2-3, with D possibly TRBD1 on 5 matching bases. This CDR3 spans 15 amino acids. The germline V gene encodes CDR1 MNHEY and CDR2 SVGEGT. Trimming cost V 5 bases and J 0 bases, with 12 bases left between them. DNA for the CDR3: TGTGCCAGCAGTCCGAGGACATCTAGCACAGATACGCAGTATTTT. This gives the protein CASSPRTSSTDTQYF.